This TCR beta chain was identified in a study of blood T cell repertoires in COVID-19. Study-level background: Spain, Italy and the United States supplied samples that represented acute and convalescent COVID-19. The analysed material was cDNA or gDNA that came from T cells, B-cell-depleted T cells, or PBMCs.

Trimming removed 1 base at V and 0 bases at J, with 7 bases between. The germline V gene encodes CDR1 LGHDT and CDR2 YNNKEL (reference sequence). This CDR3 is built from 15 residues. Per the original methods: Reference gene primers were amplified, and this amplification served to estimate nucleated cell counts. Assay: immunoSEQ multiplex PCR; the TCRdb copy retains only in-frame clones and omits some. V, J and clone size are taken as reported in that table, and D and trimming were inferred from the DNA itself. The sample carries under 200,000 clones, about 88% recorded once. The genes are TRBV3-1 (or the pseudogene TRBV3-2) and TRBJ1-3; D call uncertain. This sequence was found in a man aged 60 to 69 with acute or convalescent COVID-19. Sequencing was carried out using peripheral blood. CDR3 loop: CASSQGYYSGNTIYF. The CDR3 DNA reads TGTGCCAGCAGCCAAGGCTACTACTCTGGAAACACCATATATTTT.